The entry that follows covers one TCR beta chain sequence. The source of the sample is a study of CD8 T cells in Susac syndrome. Random hexamers served to reverse transcribe roughly 0.45 to 1 ug RNA. A single record per CDR3 protein comes from TCRdb applying MiXCR to the immunoSEQ multiplex PCR reads. The sample has about 180,000 distinct CDR3 sequences; 85% to 95% are singletons. Germline-derived CDR1 and CDR2 are GTSNPN and SVGIG (reference sequence). CDR3 size: 16 residues. With V trimmed by 2 bases and J by 5 bases, 13 bases remained unmatched. The sample consisted of CD4+ T cells from PBMCs. The chain links TRBV30 to TRBJ2-3; 7 bases are a match to TRBD2. The sequence came from a human donor with Susac syndrome. CDR3 nucleotide sequence: TGTGCCTGGAGTATTCCGGCTAGCGGTTATAGAGATACGCAGTATTTT. It is translated as CAWSIPASGYRDTQYF.